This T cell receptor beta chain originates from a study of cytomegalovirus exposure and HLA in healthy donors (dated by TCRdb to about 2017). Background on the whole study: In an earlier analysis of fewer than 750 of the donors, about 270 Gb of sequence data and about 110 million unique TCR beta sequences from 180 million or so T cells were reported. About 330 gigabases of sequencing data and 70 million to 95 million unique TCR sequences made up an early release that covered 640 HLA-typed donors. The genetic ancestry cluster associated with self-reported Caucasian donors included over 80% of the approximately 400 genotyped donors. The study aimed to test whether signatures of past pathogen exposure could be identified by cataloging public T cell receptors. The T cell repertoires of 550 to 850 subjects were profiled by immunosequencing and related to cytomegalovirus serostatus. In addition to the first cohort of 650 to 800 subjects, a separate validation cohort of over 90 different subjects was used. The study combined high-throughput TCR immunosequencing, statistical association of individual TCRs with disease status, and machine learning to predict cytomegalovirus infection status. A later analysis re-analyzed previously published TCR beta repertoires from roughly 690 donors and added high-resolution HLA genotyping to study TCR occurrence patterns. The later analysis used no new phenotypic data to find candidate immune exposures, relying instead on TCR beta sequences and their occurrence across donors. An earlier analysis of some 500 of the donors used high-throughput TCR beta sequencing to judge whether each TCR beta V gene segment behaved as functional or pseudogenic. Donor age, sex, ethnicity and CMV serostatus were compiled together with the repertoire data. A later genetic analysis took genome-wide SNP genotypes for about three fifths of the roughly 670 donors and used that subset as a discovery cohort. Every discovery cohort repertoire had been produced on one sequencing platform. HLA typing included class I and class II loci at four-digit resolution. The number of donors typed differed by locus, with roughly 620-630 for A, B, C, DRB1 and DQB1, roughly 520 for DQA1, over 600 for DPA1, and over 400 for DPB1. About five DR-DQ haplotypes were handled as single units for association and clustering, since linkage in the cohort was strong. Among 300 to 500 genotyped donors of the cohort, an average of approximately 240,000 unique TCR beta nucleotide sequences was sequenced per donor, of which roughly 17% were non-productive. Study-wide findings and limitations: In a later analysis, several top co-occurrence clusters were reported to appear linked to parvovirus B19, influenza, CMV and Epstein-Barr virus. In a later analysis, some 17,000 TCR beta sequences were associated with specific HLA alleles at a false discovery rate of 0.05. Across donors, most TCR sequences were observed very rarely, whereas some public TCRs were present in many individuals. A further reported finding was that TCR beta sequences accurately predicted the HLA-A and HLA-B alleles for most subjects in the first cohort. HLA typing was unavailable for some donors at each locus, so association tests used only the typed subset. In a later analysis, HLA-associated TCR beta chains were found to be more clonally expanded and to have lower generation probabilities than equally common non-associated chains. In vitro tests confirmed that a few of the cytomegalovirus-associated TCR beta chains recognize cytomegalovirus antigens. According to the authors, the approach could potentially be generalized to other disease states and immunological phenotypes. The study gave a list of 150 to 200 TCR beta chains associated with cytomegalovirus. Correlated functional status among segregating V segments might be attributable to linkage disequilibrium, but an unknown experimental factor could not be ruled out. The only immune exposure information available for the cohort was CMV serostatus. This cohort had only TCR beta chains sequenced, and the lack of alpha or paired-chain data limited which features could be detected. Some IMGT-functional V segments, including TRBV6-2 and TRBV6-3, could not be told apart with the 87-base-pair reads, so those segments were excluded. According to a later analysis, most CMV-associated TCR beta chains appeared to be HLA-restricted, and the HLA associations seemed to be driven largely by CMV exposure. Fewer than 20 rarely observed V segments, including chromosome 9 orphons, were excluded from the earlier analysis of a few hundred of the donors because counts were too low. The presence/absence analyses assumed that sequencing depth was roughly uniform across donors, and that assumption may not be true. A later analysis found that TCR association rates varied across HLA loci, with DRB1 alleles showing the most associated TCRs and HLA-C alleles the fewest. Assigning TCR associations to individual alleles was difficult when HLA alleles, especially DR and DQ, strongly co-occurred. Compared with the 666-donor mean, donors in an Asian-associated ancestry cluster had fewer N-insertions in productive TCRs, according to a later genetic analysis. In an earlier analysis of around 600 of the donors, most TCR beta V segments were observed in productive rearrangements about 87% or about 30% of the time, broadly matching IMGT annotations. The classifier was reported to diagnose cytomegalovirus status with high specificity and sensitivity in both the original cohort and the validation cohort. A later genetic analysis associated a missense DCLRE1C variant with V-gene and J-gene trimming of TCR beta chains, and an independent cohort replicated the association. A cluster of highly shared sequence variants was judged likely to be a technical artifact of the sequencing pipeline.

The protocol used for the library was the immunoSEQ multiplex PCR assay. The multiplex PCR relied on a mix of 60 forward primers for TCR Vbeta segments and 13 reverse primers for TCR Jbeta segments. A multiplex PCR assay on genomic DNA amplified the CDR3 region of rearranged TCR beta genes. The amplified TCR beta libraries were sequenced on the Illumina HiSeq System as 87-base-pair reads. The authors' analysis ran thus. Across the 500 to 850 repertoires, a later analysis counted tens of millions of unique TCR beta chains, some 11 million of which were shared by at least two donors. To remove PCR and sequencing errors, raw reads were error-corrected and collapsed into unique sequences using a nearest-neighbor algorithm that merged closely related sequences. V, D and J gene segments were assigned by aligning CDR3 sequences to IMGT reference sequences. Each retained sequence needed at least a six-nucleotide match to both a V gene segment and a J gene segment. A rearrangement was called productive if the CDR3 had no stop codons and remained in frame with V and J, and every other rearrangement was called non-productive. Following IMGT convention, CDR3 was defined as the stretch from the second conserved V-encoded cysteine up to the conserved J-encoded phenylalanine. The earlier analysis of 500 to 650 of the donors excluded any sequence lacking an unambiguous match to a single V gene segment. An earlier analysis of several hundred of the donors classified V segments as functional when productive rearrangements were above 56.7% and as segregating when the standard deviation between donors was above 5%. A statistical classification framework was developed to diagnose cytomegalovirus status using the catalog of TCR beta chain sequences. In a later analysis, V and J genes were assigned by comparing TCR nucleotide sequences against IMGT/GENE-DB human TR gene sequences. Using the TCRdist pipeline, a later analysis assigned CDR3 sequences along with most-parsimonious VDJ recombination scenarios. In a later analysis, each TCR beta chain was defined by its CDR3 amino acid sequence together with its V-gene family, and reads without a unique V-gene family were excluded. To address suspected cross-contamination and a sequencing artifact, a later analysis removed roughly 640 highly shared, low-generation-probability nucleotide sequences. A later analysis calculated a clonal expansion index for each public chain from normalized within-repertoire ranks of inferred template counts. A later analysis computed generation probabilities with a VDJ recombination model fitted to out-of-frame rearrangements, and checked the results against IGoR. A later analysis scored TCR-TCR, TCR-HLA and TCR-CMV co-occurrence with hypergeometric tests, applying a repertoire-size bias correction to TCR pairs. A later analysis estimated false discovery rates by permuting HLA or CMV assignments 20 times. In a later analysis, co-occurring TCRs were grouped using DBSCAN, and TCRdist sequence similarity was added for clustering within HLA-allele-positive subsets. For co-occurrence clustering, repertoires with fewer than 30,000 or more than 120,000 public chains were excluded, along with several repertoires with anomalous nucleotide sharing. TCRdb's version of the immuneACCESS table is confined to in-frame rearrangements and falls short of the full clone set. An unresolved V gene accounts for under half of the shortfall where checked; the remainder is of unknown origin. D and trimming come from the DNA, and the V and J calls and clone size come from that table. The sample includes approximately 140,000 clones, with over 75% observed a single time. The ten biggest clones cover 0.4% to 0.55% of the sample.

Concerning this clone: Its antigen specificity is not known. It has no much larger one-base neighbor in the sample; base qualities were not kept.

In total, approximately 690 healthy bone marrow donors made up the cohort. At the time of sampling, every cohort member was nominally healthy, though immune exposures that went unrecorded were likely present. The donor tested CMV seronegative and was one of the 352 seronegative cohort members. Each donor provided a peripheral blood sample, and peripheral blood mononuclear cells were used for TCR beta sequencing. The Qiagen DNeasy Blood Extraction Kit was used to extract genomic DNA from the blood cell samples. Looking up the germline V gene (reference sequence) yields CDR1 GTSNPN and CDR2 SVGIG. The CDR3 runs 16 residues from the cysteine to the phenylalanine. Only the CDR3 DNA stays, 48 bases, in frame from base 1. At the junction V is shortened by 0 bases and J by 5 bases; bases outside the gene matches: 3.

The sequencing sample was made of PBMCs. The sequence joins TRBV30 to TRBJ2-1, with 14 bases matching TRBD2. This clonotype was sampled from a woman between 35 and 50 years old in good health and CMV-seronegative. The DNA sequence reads TGTGCCTGGAGTGTTAGGGGACTAGCGGGAGACAATGAGCAGTTCTTC. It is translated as CAWSVRGLAGDNEQFF.